This record covers a single T cell receptor (beta chain). Its antigen remains unidentified. The data stem from a study of cytomegalovirus exposure and HLA in healthy donors. 13 Jbeta primers and 60 Vbeta primers were used for the PCR. Produced via immunoSEQ multiplex PCR; TCRdb's table is partial and in-frame only. This sample's clone table lists about 91,000 clones. CDR3 length: 15 residues. Germline trimming cut 2 bases from V and 7 bases from J; bases unmatched to any gene: 5. The germline V gene encodes CDR1 MDHEN and CDR2 SYDVKM. General study results and limits: Associated with cytomegalovirus, according to the listing, were fewer than 200 TCR beta chains. In a later analysis, TCR beta V- and J-gene trimming showed a link to a missense DCLRE1C variant. Across donors, most TCRs were seen rarely, yet some public ones were widespread.

The source of this sequence is a woman aged 25 to 39 in good health and CMV-seronegative. What was sequenced was PBMCs. The chain is built from TRBV28 and TRBJ1-6; 7 nucleotides align to TRBD1. The CDR3 nucleotides are TGTGCCAGCAGTTTACCCCAGGGGGAAAATTCACCCCTCCACTTT. Translating gives CASSLPQGENSPLHF. Using reference TRBV28 and TRBJ1-6 for the parts outside the CDR3, the full variable domain is DVKVTQSSRYLVKRTGEKVFLECVQDMDHENMFWYRQDPGLGLRLIYFSYDVKMKEKGDIPEGYSVSREKKERFSLILESASTNQTSMYLCASSLPQGENSPLHFGNGTRLTVT.